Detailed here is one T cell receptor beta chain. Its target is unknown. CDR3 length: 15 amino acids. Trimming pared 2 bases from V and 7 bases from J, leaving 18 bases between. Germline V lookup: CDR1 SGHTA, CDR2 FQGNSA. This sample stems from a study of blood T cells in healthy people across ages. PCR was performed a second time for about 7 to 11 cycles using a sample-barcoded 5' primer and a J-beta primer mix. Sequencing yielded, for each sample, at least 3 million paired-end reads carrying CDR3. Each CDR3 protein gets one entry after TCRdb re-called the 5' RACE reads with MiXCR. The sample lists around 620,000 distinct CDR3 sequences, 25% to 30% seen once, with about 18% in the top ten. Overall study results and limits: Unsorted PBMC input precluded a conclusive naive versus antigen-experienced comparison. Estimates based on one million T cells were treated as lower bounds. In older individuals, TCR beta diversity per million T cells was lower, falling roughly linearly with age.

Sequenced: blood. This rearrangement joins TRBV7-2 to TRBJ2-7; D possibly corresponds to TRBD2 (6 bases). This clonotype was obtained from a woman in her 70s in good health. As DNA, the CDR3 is TGTGCCAGCAGCTTAAAGCTCCGCGGGGATGGGGAGCAGTACTTC. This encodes CASSLKLRGDGEQYF.